This paragraph reports one T cell receptor (beta chain). It has no known antigen specificity. Base qualities are not recorded, but no much larger clone differs from it by a single base. This specimen comes from a study of shared clonotypes between healthy human individuals (dated by TCRdb to 2019 to 2021). Concerning the study at large: The cohort comprised a couple of women and a few men aged 18 to 49 years. Between about 0.9 and 10 billion PBMCs per donor were obtained by leukapheresis. Blood TCR repertoires of about five healthy adults were deeply sequenced to estimate repertoire size and the extent of clonotype sharing between individuals. For each donor, CD4 naive and CD4 memory were each given three plates, CD8 naive was given two plates, and CD8 memory was given one plate. To increase sequencing depth and limit assay-specific biases, TCR repertoire library preparation and sequencing were carried out by different laboratories using diverse techniques.

Using the deep immunoSEQ assay, multiplex PCR amplified TCR CDR3 regions from genomic DNA. Extracted genomic DNA from each cell subset was spread evenly across all wells of several immunoSEQ 96-well plates, with each plate serving as a replicate. For sorted subsets, each replicate PCR was loaded with 200 to 250 ng genomic DNA, equivalent to approximately 33,000 T cell genomes. Purified libraries were quantified with a Qubit 3.0 fluorometer, sized on a Bioanalyzer 2100, and re-quantified with the KAPA Library Quantification kit. Every immunoSEQ 96-well plate was sequenced on a dedicated single-read 150-cycle Illumina NextSeq 550 flow cell. The paper's data handling went like this. The immunoSEQ output contained only junctional sequences without quality scores, so filtering could not match that applied to full-length reads. Sequences were annotated with PyIR, a Python wrapper for IgBLAST v1.9, and V/J genes and CDR3 were assigned using IMGT germline references. Reads were removed for weak V/J assignments (E-value above 1e-6), missing CDR3, stop codons, out-of-frame junctions, or ambiguous translated residues. A V3J clonotype was defined by an identical inferred V gene, J gene, and CDR3 amino acid sequence. To compute the percentage overlap between repertoires, the number of shared unique clonotypes was divided by the size of the smaller repertoire. RTK rarefaction, the Chao1 estimator, and Recon v2.1 estimates of unobserved clonotypes were used to assess repertoire richness. Generation probabilities were computed with OLGA for all TCRbeta clonotypes obtained by the gDNA method from several donors. Not all clones reach the TCRdb copy of this immuneACCESS table, which keeps in-frame sequences only. Checked studies attribute under half of the gap to unresolved V genes and leave the rest unexplained. D and trimming come from the DNA, and the V and J calls and clone size come from that table. Recorded for this sample are more than 2 million clones; roughly 94% of them occurred a single time. Jointly, the top ten make up about 0.13% of the sample.

Summary of the overall study and its limitations: Naive subsets generally had larger estimated clonotype richness than memory subsets did. Sampling was restricted to blood, and TCR repertoires in tissue are likely to differ from TCR repertoires in blood. Clonotypes shared by all four sorted-subset donors showed higher generation probabilities than non-shared clonotypes. Because the study included only a small number of donors, the genetic and exposure-history diversity represented was limited. Roughly 5.2% of naive CD4, 3.5% of naive CD8, around 2.3% of memory CD4, and 0.4% of memory CD8 clonotypes were shared across several donors. Pairwise subsampling indicated that sequencing depth was expected to affect the degree of clonotype sharing among donors. Even with the large sequencing depth, rarefaction of the sorted-subset datasets indicated that sequencing was incomplete.

The donors were healthy, HIV-negative adults who had no recently reported acute infections or vaccinations. All donors were Caucasian adults living in Nashville, Tennessee, USA. CD4+ T cells were enriched through magnetic negative selection, after which naive cells were positively selected on CD45RA and the remaining negative fraction served as the memory subset. Blood was collected by leukapheresis, and PBMCs were isolated by Ficoll-Histopaque density gradient centrifugation and then cryopreserved in liquid nitrogen vapor phase. Analytical flow cytometry was used to check the purity and quantity of each magnetically sorted T cell population. Each sorted fraction had its genomic DNA isolated and then quantified by UV absorbance on a Nanodrop 2000c. From its cysteine to its phenylalanine, the CDR3 spans 15 amino acids. The retained sequence is limited to the CDR3, 45 bases, with the frame set at the first base. Sequences SEHNR (CDR1) and FQNEAQ (CDR2) are obtained from the germline V gene (reference sequence). The V end gives up 5 bases and the J end 1 base, leaving 6 bases in the junction not matched to a gene.

Sequencing used naive CD4+ T cells sorted from blood. What the cell subset or site label conveys for this sample: CD45RA+ positively selected. This chain joins TRBV7-9 to TRBJ2-5; TRBD2 matches 8 bases in the middle. This clonotype originated in a man between 18 and 29 years old in good health. The CDR3 region: CASSHITSGQETQYF. The DNA sequence is TGTGCCAGCAGCCACATAACTAGCGGCCAAGAGACCCAGTACTTC.